Sequencing of this T cell receptor beta chain was carried out in a study of T cell responses to AZD1222 COVID-19 vaccine. Findings and caveats of the study: Clonal diversity was possibly underestimated, and the donors were mostly white British, with more females. After two AZD1222 doses, spike-specific TCR breadth and depth rose versus day 0. The study sampled repertoires only after the peak T cell response.

TCRdb's copy holds only in-frame clones and misses some; the assay was immunoSEQ multiplex PCR. There are 65,000 to 90,000 clones in the sample; roughly nine tenths occur only once, and 7% lies in the top ten. CDR1 LGHDT and CDR2 YNNKEL come from the germline V gene (reference sequence). V was pared by 1 base and J by 4 bases, with 12 bases between. The CDR3 is 15 amino acids. Comment on this clone: The target antigen is unknown.

The sequence was obtained from an adult in good health. The rearrangement joins TRBV3-1 (or the pseudogene TRBV3-2) to TRBJ2-3, with D possibly matching TRBD1 (5 bases). This specimen was peripheral blood, taken on day 0 of AZD1222 vaccination. CDR3 nucleotides: TGTGCCAGCAGCCAAGGATCCAGGGTGCCAGATACGCAGTATTTT. Its protein is CASSQGSRVPDTQYF.